The entry below gives a single TCR beta chain sequence along with its context. Clones were sequenced by immunoSEQ multiplex PCR, and TCRdb holds only the in-frame ones, with some missing. The top ten clones hold less than 1.5% of a sample with around 200,000 clones, approximately 90% of them seen once. This record comes from a study of blood T cell repertoires in COVID-19. Trimming took 4 bases from V and 2 from J, leaving 25 bases between them. The CDR3 runs 19 residues. Individuals aged about 18 to 95 years were recruited from approximately 24 US areas. V and J are TRBV23-1 and TRBJ2-3; the D gene is possibly TRBD1 (5 bases). TRBV23-1 is an open reading frame whose function is uncertain. The sequenced sample was PBMCs or T cells enriched from blood (not recorded which). The TCR originated in a man aged 25 to 40 who had recovered from COVID-19. In nucleotides, the CDR3 is TGCGCCAGCAGTCTTACGTCAGGGCTCTTGGGAAGGGTCACAGATACGCAGTATTTT. It is translated as CASSLTSGLLGRVTDTQYF.